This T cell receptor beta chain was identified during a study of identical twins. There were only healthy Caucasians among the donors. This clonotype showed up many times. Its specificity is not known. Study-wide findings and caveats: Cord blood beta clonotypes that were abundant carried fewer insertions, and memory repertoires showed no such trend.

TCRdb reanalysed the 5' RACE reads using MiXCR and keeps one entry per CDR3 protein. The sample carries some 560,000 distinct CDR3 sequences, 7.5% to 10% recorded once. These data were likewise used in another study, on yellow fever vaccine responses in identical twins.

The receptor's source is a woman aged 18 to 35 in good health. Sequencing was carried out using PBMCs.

CDR3 in DNA: TGTGCCAGCAGTTTTGAGCCAAGCTCCTACGAGCAGTACTTC. Its protein is CASSFEPSSYEQYF. The chain uses TRBV28 and TRBJ2-7; D is undetermined. This CDR3 is built from 14 residues. The germline V and J ends were trimmed by 3 bases and 0 bases, with 9 bases remaining between them. The germline V gene has CDR1 MDHEN and CDR2 SYDVKM.